This T cell receptor beta chain was sequenced in a study of a mutant IDH1 vaccine in newly diagnosed glioma. About the study: Weeks 1, 3, 5, 7, 11, 15, 19 and 23 were when patients received their eight vaccinations.

Time point specified: week 5, during vaccination. Every single dose of the vaccine, 300 ug of mutant IDH1 20-mer peptide, came with topical imiquimod. Method: immunoSEQ multiplex PCR; TCRdb's copy keeps in-frame clones and lacks some. Here the sample spans roughly 30,000 clones, approximately 88% being singletons. To note about this clone: Antigen: not known.

The sample in question was PBMCs, obtained from a glioma patient whose treatment included an IDH1 peptide vaccine. The TCR originated in a man between 18 and 35 years old with glioma.

In DNA, the CDR3 is TGTGCCTGGAGTTGGGACGGTAACACTGAAGCTTTCTTT. This translates into CAWSWDGNTEAFF. The rearrangement uses TRBV30 and TRBJ1-1, with TRBD1 as a possible D gene (5 bases). This CDR3 is 13 amino acids long. The germline V and J ends were trimmed by 2 bases and 2 bases, with 9 bases remaining between them. The germline CDR1 and CDR2 sequences are GTSNPN and SVGIG (reference sequence).